This T cell receptor (beta chain) was captured by sequencing in a study of early T cells in non-severe SARS-CoV-2 infection. One entry per CDR3 protein, called by TCRdb with MiXCR from the 5' RACE reads. This sample yields more than 75,000 distinct CDR3 sequences, of which about 15% are seen a single time; under 6.5% belongs to the top ten. V shed 10 bases, J shed 8 bases, and the junction held 4 bases outside the gene matches. CDR3 length: 11 residues. Germline loops: CDR1 MNHNS, CDR2 SASEGT. This clonotype originated in an adult who was a healthcare worker with PCR-confirmed SARS-CoV-2 infection or an uninfected control (not recorded which). The sample comprised whole blood. The gene calls are TRBV6-1 and TRBJ2-1; 8 bases fit TRBD1. For the CDR3, the DNA is TGTGCCACCCCAGGGGGCGATGAGCAGTTCTTC. Protein product: CATPGGDEQFF.